A selection of T cell receptor beta chains follows, all from one sample in a study of blood T cells in healthy people across ages. TCRdb fed the 5' RACE reads into MiXCR, producing one record per CDR3 protein. In the table there are 450,000 to 600,000 distinct CDR3 sequences, around a quarter of which are singletons. A further study also used this sample, focusing on T cells of mothers and their children.

The sequenced sample was blood. The origin of the receptors is a boy aged 2 to 10 in good health. CDR3s include the opening cysteine and the closing phenylalanine or tryptophan. The D gene is left open where the match is weak. Clone size, where shown, is once, few, many, or a class for clones that have expanded.

16	TRBJ2-3	-	TRBD2	TRBV20-1	CSARSTPSGSTDTQYF	TGCAGTGCCCGGTCAACCCCTAGCGGGAGCACAGATACGCAGTATTTT
17	TRBJ2-5	few	-	TRBV6-1	CASSQSPLSAVIETQYF	TGTGCCAGCAGCCAATCCCCTTTGTCCGCAGTGATAGAGACCCAGTACTTC
16	TRBJ2-7	few	-	TRBV18	CASSPPPLSLTYEQYF	TGTGCCAGCTCACCACCTCCTCTATCCCTTACCTACGAGCAGTACTTC
17	TRBJ2-5	-	TRBD2	TRBV4-3	CASSQDGTSGVQETQYF	TGCGCCAGCAGCCAAGATGGGACTAGCGGGGTCCAAGAGACCCAGTACTTC
12	TRBJ2-7	-	-	TRBV6-2/TRBV6-3	CATQTGSYEQYF	TGTGCCACTCAGACAGGCAGCTACGAGCAGTACTTC
12	TRBJ2-5	-	-	TRBV9	CASGEGIDGQYF	TGTGCCAGCGGGGAAGGCATAGACGGGCAGTACTTC
16	TRBJ2-1	many	-	TRBV7-9	CASSSSRGGDYNEQFF	TGTGCCAGCAGCTCCTCTAGGGGGGGGGACTACAATGAGCAGTTCTTC
13	TRBJ2-7	-	-	TRBV20-1	CSARGPVPYEQYF	TGCAGTGCTAGGGGTCCCGTACCCTACGAGCAGTACTTC
15	TRBJ2-3	many	TRBD2	TRBV6-4	CASSETSGGTDTQYF	TGTGCCAGCAGTGAGACTAGCGGGGGCACAGATACGCAGTATTTT
15	TRBJ2-5	-	TRBD2	TRBV7-2	CASSWGLAGTETQYF	TGTGCCAGCAGCTGGGGACTAGCGGGGACGGAGACCCAGTACTTC
17	TRBJ2-5	few	-	TRBV7-2	CASSLAWGTTVGQTQYF	TGTGCCAGCAGCTTAGCGTGGGGGACAACCGTAGGGCAGACCCAGTACTTC
15	TRBJ2-5	-	-	TRBV9	CASSPLSGYQETQYF	TGTGCCAGCAGCCCCCTTAGCGGATATCAAGAGACCCAGTACTTC
15	TRBJ1-5	few	-	TRBV5-5	CASSRNSDSNQPQHF	TGTGCCAGCAGCCGGAATTCAGATAGCAATCAGCCCCAGCATTTT
16	TRBJ2-2	-	TRBD1	TRBV4-3	CASSQGTGASTGELFF	TGCGCCAGCAGCCAAGGGACAGGGGCGTCCACCGGGGAGCTGTTTTTT
12	TRBJ2-2	-	-	TRBV24-1	CATSDQVGELFF	TGTGCCACCAGTGATCAGGTCGGGGAGCTGTTTTTT
14	TRBJ2-5	few	-	TRBV20-1	CSAREGSREETQYF	TGCAGTGCTAGAGAAGGAAGCAGGGAAGAGACCCAGTACTTC
13	TRBJ2-5	-	-	TRBV3-1	CASSQTQTETQYF	TGTGCCAGCAGCCAAACCCAAACAGAGACCCAGTACTTC
13	TRBJ1-5	-	-	TRBV7-2	CASSLDTNQPQHF	TGTGCCAGCAGTCTAGACACCAATCAGCCCCAGCATTTT
17	TRBJ2-1	-	TRBD2	TRBV7-2	CASSPREAGGGYNEQFF	TGTGCCAGCAGCCCCAGGGAAGCGGGGGGTGGCTACAATGAGCAGTTCTTC
15	TRBJ2-3	-	-	TRBV5-4	CASSLAAGAQDTQYF	TGTGCCAGCAGCTTGGCAGCAGGGGCACAAGATACGCAGTATTTT
14	TRBJ1-2	once	TRBD1	TRBV6-5	CASSYSRQGGGYTF	TGTGCCAGCAGTTACTCCCGACAGGGGGGTGGCTACACCTTC
16	TRBJ2-5	-	TRBD1	TRBV15	CATSRVGTGGQETQYF	TGTGCCACCAGCAGAGTAGGGACAGGGGGCCAAGAGACCCAGTACTTC
16	TRBJ2-1	-	TRBD1	TRBV5-1	CASSSTPDRGNNEQFF	TGCGCCAGCAGCTCGACCCCCGACAGGGGGAACAATGAGCAGTTCTTC
17	TRBJ2-6	many	-	TRBV7-8	CASSLGALTSGANVLTF	TGTGCCAGCAGCTTAGGGGCCCTAACCTCTGGGGCCAACGTCCTGACTTTC
13	TRBJ1-1	few	-	TRBV12-3/TRBV12-4	CASSGGTNTEAFF	TGTGCCAGCAGTGGAGGAACGAACACTGAAGCTTTCTTT
15	TRBJ1-4	many	-	TRBV4-3	CASSQESGFGEKLFF	TGCGCCAGCAGCCAAGAGTCGGGGTTTGGCGAAAAACTGTTTTTT
14	TRBJ1-3	-	-	TRBV7-6	CASSLQGTGNTIYF	TGTGCCAGCAGCTTACAGGGAACTGGAAACACCATATATTTT
15	TRBJ1-1	-	-	TRBV9	CASSVDHHRNTEAFF	TGTGCCAGCAGCGTAGATCACCATCGGAACACTGAAGCTTTCTTT
13	TRBJ2-1	-	TRBD1	TRBV29-1	CSVPTGAYNEQFF	TGCAGCGTTCCGACAGGGGCCTACAATGAGCAGTTCTTC
15	TRBJ2-3	few	-	TRBV7-6	CASRRTESVGDTQYF	TGTGCCAGCAGACGGACTGAGTCGGTGGGAGATACGCAGTATTTT
17	TRBJ2-1	-	TRBD1	TRBV28	CAGSFSGTGNFDNELFF	TGTGCCGGCAGTTTTTCCGGGACAGGTAATTTTGACAATGAGCTGTTCTTC
12	TRBJ1-3	-	-	TRBV6-1	CASSWTGNTIYF	TGTGCCAGCAGTTGGACAGGAAACACCATATATTTT
15	TRBJ1-3	-	-	TRBV5-1	CASSLGADSGNTIYF	TGCGCCAGCAGCTTGGGAGCGGACTCTGGAAACACCATATATTTT
15	TRBJ2-3	-	-	TRBV12-3/TRBV12-4	CASSPELASTDTQYF	TGTGCCAGCAGTCCGGAACTAGCCAGCACAGATACGCAGTATTTT
14	TRBJ1-2	-	TRBD1	TRBV12-3/TRBV12-4	CASTWTGTSYGYTF	TGTGCCAGCACCTGGACAGGGACAAGCTATGGCTACACCTTC
14	TRBJ1-1	few	-	TRBV6-6	CASSYLRPGGEAFF	TGTGCCAGCAGTTACCTTCGCCCGGGTGGTGAAGCTTTCTTT
15	TRBJ2-7	-	-	TRBV6-6	CASSYPRVRVYEQYF	TGTGCCAGCAGTTACCCTAGGGTACGGGTCTACGAGCAGTACTTC
13	TRBJ2-7	-	TRBD1	TRBV20-1	CSASGNRGYEQYF	TGCAGTGCTAGTGGGAACAGGGGCTACGAGCAGTACTTC
16	TRBJ2-1	-	-	TRBV6-2/TRBV6-3	CASSYSGGSSYNEQFF	TGTGCCAGCAGTTACTCGGGGGGAAGCTCCTACAATGAGCAGTTCTTC
18	TRBJ1-4	few	-	TRBV20-1	CSARDHRSRGTTNEKLFF	TGCAGTGCTAGAGATCATAGGTCAAGGGGCACAACTAATGAAAAACTGTTTTTT
15	TRBJ2-3	-	-	TRBV28	CASSPARSSTDTQYF	TGTGCCAGCAGTCCCGCTCGGAGCTCCACAGATACGCAGTATTTT
12	TRBJ2-1	-	-	TRBV5-5	CASSLYRAEQFF	TGTGCCAGCAGCCTTTATAGGGCTGAGCAGTTCTTC
12	TRBJ2-7	few	TRBD1	TRBV20-1	CSANRGSYEQYF	TGCAGTGCTAACAGGGGGAGTTACGAGCAGTACTTC
15	TRBJ2-7	-	TRBD2	TRBV10-3	CAISPTSGSSYEQYF	TGTGCCATCAGCCCAACTAGCGGGTCTTCCTACGAGCAGTACTTC
15	TRBJ2-3	many	-	TRBV7-3	CASSLRGLGTDTQYF	TGTGCCAGCAGCTTAAGAGGACTCGGCACAGATACGCAGTATTTT
13	TRBJ2-1	-	-	TRBV20-1	CSAHLFTYNEQFF	TGCAGTGCCCACCTCTTCACCTACAATGAGCAGTTCTTC
16	TRBJ2-4	-	-	TRBV4-2	CASSQQQGLAKNIQYF	TGTGCCAGCAGCCAGCAACAGGGCTTAGCCAAAAACATTCAGTACTTC
18	TRBJ2-5	once	TRBD2	TRBV6-5	CASSYSGLAGGVGETQYF	TGTGCCAGCAGTTACTCGGGACTAGCGGGAGGTGTGGGGGAGACCCAGTACTTC
19	TRBJ1-1	-	-	TRBV11-2	CASSLSLWGGPRMNTEAFF	TGTGCCAGCAGCTTAAGTCTCTGGGGCGGGCCACGGATGAACACTGAAGCTTTCTTT
12	TRBJ1-2	many	-	TRBV6-5	CASRAHEYGYTF	TGTGCCAGCAGAGCCCACGAATATGGCTACACCTTC
18	TRBJ2-3	-	TRBD2	TRBV6-1	CASSGQSGRARVTDTQYF	TGTGCCAGCAGTGGTCAAAGCGGGAGGGCCCGAGTTACAGATACGCAGTATTTT
14	TRBJ2-7	-	TRBD1	TRBV7-9	CASSLGDRVDEQYF	TGTGCCAGCAGCTTAGGGGACAGGGTAGACGAGCAGTACTTC
18	TRBJ2-1	-	-	TRBV28	CASSLSSSGIFSYNEQFF	TGTGCCAGCAGTTTATCGAGTTCGGGGATCTTCTCCTACAATGAGCAGTTCTTC
14	TRBJ2-3	few	-	TRBV13	CASSLLQGPDTQYF	TGTGCCAGCAGCTTACTCCAGGGCCCAGATACGCAGTATTTT
15	TRBJ2-1	once	-	TRBV15	CATSSQRGPNNEQFF	TGTGCCACCAGCTCACAACGGGGGCCCAACAATGAGCAGTTCTTC
17	TRBJ1-3	few	-	TRBV12-5	CASGLLVRGEAGNTIYF	TGTGCTAGTGGTTTGCTGGTTAGGGGGGAGGCTGGAAACACCATATATTTT